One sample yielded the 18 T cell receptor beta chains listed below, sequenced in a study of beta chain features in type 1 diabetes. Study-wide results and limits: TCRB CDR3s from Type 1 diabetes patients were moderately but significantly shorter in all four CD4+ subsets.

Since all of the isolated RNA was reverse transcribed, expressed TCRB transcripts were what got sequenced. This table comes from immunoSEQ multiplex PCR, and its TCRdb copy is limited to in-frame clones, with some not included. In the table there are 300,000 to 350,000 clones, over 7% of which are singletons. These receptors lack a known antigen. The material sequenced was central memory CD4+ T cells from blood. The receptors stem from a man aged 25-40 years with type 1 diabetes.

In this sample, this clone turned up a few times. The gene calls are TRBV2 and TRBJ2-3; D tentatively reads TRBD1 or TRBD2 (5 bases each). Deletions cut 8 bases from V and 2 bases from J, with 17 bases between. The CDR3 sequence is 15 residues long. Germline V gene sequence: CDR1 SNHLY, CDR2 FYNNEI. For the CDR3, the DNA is TGTGCCAGCGCTTGGGGGACGGGCACCACAGATACGCAGTATTTT. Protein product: CASAWGTGTTDTQYF.

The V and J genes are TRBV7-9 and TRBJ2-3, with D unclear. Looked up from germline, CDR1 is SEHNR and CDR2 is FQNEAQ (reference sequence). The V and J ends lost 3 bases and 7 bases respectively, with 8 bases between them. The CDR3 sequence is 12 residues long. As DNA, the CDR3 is TGTGCCAGCAGCTTGCTAGACCATACGCAGTATTTT. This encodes CASSLLDHTQYF.

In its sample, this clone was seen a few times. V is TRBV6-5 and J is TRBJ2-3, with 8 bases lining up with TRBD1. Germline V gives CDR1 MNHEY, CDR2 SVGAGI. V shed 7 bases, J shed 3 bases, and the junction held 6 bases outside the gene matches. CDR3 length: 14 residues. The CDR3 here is CASKTGGGTDTQYF. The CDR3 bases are TGTGCCAGCAAAACAGGGGGTGGGACAGATACGCAGTATTTT.

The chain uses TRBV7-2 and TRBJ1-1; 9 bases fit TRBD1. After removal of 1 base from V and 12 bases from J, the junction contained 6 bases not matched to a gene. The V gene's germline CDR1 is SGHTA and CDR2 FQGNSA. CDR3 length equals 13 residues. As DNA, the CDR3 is TGTGCCAGCAGCTTAGACAGGGGGCGCTTAACTTTCTTT. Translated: CASSLDRGRLTFF.

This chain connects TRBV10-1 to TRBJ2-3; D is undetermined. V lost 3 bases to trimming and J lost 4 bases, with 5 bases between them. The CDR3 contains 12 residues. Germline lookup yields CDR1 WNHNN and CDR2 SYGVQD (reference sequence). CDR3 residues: CASSEGPDTQYF. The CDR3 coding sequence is TGCGCCAGCAGTGAAGGCCCAGATACGCAGTATTTT.

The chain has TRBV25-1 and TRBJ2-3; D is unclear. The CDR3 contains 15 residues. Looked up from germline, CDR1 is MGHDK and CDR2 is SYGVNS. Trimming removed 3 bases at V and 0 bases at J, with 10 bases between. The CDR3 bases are TGTGCCAGCAGTGATCCCGGTACGAGCACAGATACGCAGTATTTT. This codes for CASSDPGTSTDTQYF.

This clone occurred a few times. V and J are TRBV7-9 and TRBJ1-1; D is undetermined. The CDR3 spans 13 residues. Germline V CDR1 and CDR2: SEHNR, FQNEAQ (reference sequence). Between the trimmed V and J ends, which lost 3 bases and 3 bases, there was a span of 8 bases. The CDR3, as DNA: TGTGCCAGCAGCTTCTTCGGGGACACTGAAGCTTTCTTT. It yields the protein CASSFFGDTEAFF.

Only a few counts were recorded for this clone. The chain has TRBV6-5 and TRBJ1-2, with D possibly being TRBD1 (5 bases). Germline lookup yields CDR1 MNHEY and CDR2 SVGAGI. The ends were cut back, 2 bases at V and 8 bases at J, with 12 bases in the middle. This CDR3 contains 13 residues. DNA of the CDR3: TGTGCCAGCAGTTACGTGGGGAGGGGCGGCTACACCTTC. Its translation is CASSYVGRGGYTF.

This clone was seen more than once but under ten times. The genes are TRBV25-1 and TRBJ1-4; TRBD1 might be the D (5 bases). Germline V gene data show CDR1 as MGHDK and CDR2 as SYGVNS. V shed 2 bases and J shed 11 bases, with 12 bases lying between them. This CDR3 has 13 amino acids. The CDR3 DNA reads TGTGCCAGCAGTGAAGCAGGGATCGGGAAACTGTTTTTT. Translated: CASSEAGIGKLFF.

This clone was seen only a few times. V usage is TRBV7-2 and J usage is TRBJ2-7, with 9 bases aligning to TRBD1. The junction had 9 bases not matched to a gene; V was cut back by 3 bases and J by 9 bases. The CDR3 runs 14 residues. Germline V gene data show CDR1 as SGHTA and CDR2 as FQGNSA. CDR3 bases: TGTGCCAGCAGCTTTGGTGGGACAGGGTTACGGCAGTACTTC. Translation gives CASSFGGTGLRQYF.

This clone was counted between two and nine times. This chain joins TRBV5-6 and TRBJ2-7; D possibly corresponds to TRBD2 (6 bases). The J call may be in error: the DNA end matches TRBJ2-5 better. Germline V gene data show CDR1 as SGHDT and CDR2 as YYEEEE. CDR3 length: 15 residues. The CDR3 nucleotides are TGTGCCAGCAGCTTGCCTCTCGGGGGAATGGAGACCCAGTACTTC. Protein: CASSLPLGGMETQYF.

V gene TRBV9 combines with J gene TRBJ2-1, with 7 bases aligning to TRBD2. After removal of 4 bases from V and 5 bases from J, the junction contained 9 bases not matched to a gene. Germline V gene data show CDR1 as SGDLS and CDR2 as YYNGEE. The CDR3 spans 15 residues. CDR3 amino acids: CASSQTSVEDNEQFF. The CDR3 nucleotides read TGTGCCAGCAGCCAAACTAGCGTCGAGGACAATGAGCAGTTCTTC.

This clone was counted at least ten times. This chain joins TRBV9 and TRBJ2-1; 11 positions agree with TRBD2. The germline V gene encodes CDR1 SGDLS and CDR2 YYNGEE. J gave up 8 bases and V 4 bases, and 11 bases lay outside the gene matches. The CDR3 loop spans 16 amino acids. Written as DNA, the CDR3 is TGTGCCAGCAGCATCAACCCTAGCGGGGGGTTGGATGAGCAGTTCTTC. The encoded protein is CASSINPSGGLDEQFF.

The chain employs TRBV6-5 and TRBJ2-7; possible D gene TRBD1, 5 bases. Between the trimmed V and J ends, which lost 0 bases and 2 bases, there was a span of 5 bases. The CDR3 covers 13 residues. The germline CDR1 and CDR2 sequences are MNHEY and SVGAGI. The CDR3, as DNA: TGTGCCAGCAGTTACTCGACAGCCTACGAGCAGTACTTC. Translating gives CASSYSTAYEQYF.

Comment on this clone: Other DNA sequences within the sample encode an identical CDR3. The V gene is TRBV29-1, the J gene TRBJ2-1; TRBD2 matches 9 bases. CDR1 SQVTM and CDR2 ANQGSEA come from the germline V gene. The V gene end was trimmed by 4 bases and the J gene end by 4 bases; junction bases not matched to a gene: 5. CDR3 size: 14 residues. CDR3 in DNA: TGCAGCGTTGGGCCTAGCGGGGTTTACAATGAGCAGTTCTTC. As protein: CSVGPSGVYNEQFF.

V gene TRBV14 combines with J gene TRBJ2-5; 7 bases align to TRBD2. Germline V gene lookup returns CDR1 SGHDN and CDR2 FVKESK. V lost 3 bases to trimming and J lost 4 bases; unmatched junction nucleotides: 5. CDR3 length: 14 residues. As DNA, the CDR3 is TGTGCCAGCAGCCAGACTAGCTCTCGAGAGACCCAGTACTTC. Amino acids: CASSQTSSRETQYF. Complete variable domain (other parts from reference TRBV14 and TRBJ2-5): EAGVTQFPSHSVIEKGQTVTLRCDPISGHDNLYWYRRVMGKEIKFLLHFVKESKQDESGMPNNRFLAERTGGTYSTLKVQPAELEDSGVYFCASSQTSSRETQYFGPGTRLLVL.

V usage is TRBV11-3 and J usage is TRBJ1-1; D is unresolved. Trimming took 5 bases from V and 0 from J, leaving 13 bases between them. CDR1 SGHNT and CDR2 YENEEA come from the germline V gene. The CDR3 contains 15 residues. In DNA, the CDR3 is TGTGCCAGCAGCCCCCAAGTTGGCTTGAACACTGAAGCTTTCTTT. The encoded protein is CASSPQVGLNTEAFF.

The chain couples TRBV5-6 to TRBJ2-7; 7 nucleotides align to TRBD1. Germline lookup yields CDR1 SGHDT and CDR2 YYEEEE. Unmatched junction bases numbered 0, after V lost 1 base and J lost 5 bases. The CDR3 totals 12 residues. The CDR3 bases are TGTGCCAGCAGCTTGACAGGGGACGAGCAGTACTTC. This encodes CASSLTGDEQYF. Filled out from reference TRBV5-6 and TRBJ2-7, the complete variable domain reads DAGVTQSPTHLIKTRGQQVTLRCSPKSGHDTVSWYQQALGQGPQFIFQYYEEEERQRGNFPDRFSGHQFPNYSSELNVNALLLGDSALYLCASSLTGDEQYFGPGTRLTVT.